The next 27 T cell receptor beta chains were all read from a single sample in a study of cytomegalovirus exposure and HLA in healthy donors (TCRdb year 2017). The protocol used for the library was the immunoSEQ multiplex PCR assay. For the multiplex PCR, a mixture combining 60 forward primers for TCR Vbeta segments and 13 reverse primers for TCR Jbeta segments was used. TCRdb took this table from immuneACCESS and kept in-frame rearrangements with V and J called. Such tables lack part of the clones; where checked against another copy, unresolved V genes explain under half of the gap, and the rest is unexplained. The sample data list over 150,000 clones, and under 80% of these were observed just once. Clones ranked in the top ten supply roughly 13% of the sample. The sequenced sample consisted of PBMCs. The origin of the receptors is a woman aged 50 to 65 in good health and CMV-seropositive.

The V and J genes are TRBV11-2 and TRBJ2-5; D unresolved. V was cut by 3 bases and J by 2 bases, with 7 bases left in between. This CDR3 region has 13 residues. Germline loops: CDR1 SGHAT, CDR2 FQNNGV. The CDR3 protein is CASSLSLQETQYF. DNA of the CDR3: TGTGCCAGCAGCTTGAGCTTACAAGAGACCCAGTACTTC.

Of note for this clone: A junction boundary mismatches the germline segment, possibly from a read error. The chain carries TRBV7-7 and TRBJ2-7, with 8 bases lining up with TRBD1. Germline CDR1 SSHAT, CDR2 FNYEAQ (reference sequence). This CDR3 is 14 amino acids long. The CDR3 coding sequence is TGTGCTAGCAGCTTTGGACAGGGAAACTACGAGCAGTACTTC. It is translated as CASSFGQGNYEQYF.

The V call is TRBV30, the J call TRBJ1-2, with 8 bases fitting TRBD1. CDR1 is GTSNPN, CDR2 SVGIG, per germline (reference sequence). The J segment lost 8 bases and the V segment lost 4 bases, leaving 12 bases of the junction unmatched. The CDR3 loop spans 14 amino acids. CDR3 bases: TGTGCCTGGAATCGGGACAGGCCAAGTCAAGGCTACACCTTC. This encodes CAWNRDRPSQGYTF. The full variable domain, rest sourced from reference TRBV30 and TRBJ1-2, is SQTIHQWPATLVQPVGSPLSLECTVEGTSNPNLYWYRQAAGRGLQLLFYSVGIGQISSEVPQNLSASRPQDRQFILSSKKLLLSDSGFYLCAWNRDRPSQGYTFGSGTRLTVV.

The chain joins TRBV5-6 to TRBJ1-1, with D possibly matching TRBD1 (5 bases). This CDR3 region has 15 residues. From germline, CDR1 is SGHDT and CDR2 YYEEEE. The ends were cut back, 2 bases at V and 0 bases at J, with 11 bases in the middle. CDR3 loop: CASSFSGAMNTEAFF. The CDR3, as DNA: TGTGCCAGCAGCTTTAGTGGGGCCATGAACACTGAAGCTTTCTTT.

This chain links TRBV5-6 with TRBJ1-4, with no clear D. CDR1 and CDR2 (germline): SGHDT, YYEEEE. The CDR3 is 13 amino acids. Trimming left V 4 bases short and J 0 bases short, with 4 bases between. The CDR3 DNA sequence: TGTGCCAGCAGCGACACAACTAATGAAAAACTGTTTTTT. This gives the protein CASSDTTNEKLFF.

For this clone: The junction does not match germline at one end; this may be a read error. V gene TRBV6-1 combines with J gene TRBJ2-1; D perhaps matches TRBD2 (5 bases). Germline lookup yields CDR1 MNHNS and CDR2 SASEGT. CDR3 size: 12 residues. CDR3 amino acids: CASSEAGSGELF. The CDR3 DNA sequence: TGTGCCAGCAGTGAAGCGGGCTCCGGGGAGCTCTTC.

This clone was observed once. Compared with germline, one end of the junction differs, possibly owing to a read error. The CDR3 nucleotides read TGTGCCAGCAGTGAGGACTTAGCCAAAAACATTCAGTGCTTC. This encodes CASSEDLAKNIQCF. The V and J genes are TRBV2 and TRBJ2-4; a possible D gene is TRBD2 (5 bases). Germline CDR1 reads SNHLY; CDR2 reads FYNNEI. The CDR3 contains 14 residues.

The sample holds one count of this clone. This rearrangement joins TRBV7-9 to TRBJ2-1; the D is unclear. CDR1 is SEHNR, CDR2 FQNEAQ, per germline (reference sequence). CDR3 length equals 16 residues. Trimming removed 0 bases from V and 10 bases from J, with 19 bases in between. CDR3 loop: CASSLAGQAALIEQFF. Here the CDR3 DNA reads TGTGCCAGCAGCTTAGCGGGCCAGGCTGCCCTAATAGAGCAGTTCTTC.

In this sample, this clone turned up a few times. The chain carries TRBV30 and TRBJ1-4, with 12 bases matching TRBD1. The CDR3 sequence is 18 residues long. Looked up from germline, CDR1 is GTSNPN and CDR2 is SVGIG (reference sequence). Unmatched junction bases numbered 15, after V lost 0 bases and J lost 10 bases. The CDR3 DNA follows: TGTGCCTGGAGTGTAGGGGGATTGGTCGGGACAGGGGGCAGAAAACTGTTTTTT. Translated, it gives CAWSVGGLVGTGGRKLFF.

The chain carries TRBV9 and TRBJ1-3; 7 nucleotides align to TRBD1. Germline V gene sequence: CDR1 SGDLS, CDR2 YYNGEE. The CDR3 spans 16 residues. The junction had 7 bases not matched to a gene; V was cut back by 2 bases and J by 2 bases. CDR3 sequence reads: CASSVVPGGAGNTIYF. The CDR3 nucleotides are TGTGCCAGCAGCGTTGTCCCAGGGGGAGCTGGAAACACCATATATTTT.

The gene calls are TRBV9 and TRBJ1-4; D remains unclear. From germline, CDR1 is SGDLS and CDR2 YYNGEE. The CDR3 sequence is 16 residues long. Trimming pared 5 bases from V and 5 bases from J, leaving 19 bases between. In nucleotides, the CDR3 is TGTGCCAGCAGTGTGGGATGGGAGGGAGCAAATGAAAAACTGTTTTTT. Its translation is CASSVGWEGANEKLFF. Using reference TRBV9 and TRBJ1-4 for the parts outside the CDR3, the full variable domain is DSGVTQTPKHLITATGQRVTLRCSPRSGDLSVYWYQQSLDQGLQFLIQYYNGEERAKGNILERFSAQQFPDLHSELNLSSLELGDSALYFCASSVGWEGANEKLFFGSGTQLSVL.

This clone was picked up one time. A read error may produce the germline difference seen at one junction end. The chain recombines TRBV7-9 with TRBJ2-2; 7 bases match TRBD2. From germline, CDR1 is SEHNR and CDR2 FQNEAQ (reference sequence). This CDR3 has 15 residues. The CDR3 here is CSSSKPGLKPGELFF. The DNA for the CDR3 is TGTTCCAGCAGCAAACCGGGACTAAAGCCCGGGGAGCTGTTTTTT.

Ten or more counts support this clone. The chain carries TRBV7-9 and TRBJ1-2, with a possible D match to TRBD1 (6 bases). Trimming cost V 4 bases and J 5 bases, with 17 bases left between them. Germline V gene lookup returns CDR1 SEHNR and CDR2 FQNEAQ (reference sequence). The length of the CDR3 is 15 residues. The CDR3 DNA reads as TGTGCCAGCAGCTCCAGCCGGGGGGCTGTTTATGGCTACACCTTC. Its protein product is CASSSSRGAVYGYTF.

The CDR3 DNA sequence: TGTGCCAGCAGCCCAGGGCCAGGGCTGCATGGTCAGCCCCAGCATTTT. It specifies CASSPGPGLHGQPQHF. J is TRBJ1-5 and V is TRBV9, with TRBD1 as a possible D gene (5 bases). The CDR3 extends over 16 amino acids. Germline CDR1 SGDLS, CDR2 YYNGEE. Deletions cut 4 bases from V and 6 bases from J, with 20 bases between. Based on the CDR3 plus reference TRBV9 and TRBJ1-5, the full variable domain is DSGVTQTPKHLITATGQRVTLRCSPRSGDLSVYWYQQSLDQGLQFLIQYYNGEERAKGNILERFSAQQFPDLHSELNLSSLELGDSALYFCASSPGPGLHGQPQHFGDGTRLSIL.

This clone was counted a single time. This chain connects TRBV30 to TRBJ1-2, with D possibly matching TRBD1 (6 bases). Trimming removed 4 bases at V and 8 bases at J, with 20 bases between. The germline V gene encodes CDR1 GTSNPN and CDR2 SVGIG (reference sequence). The CDR3 runs 14 residues. CDR3 in amino acids: CAWTATRGLGGYTF. The CDR3 region has the DNA TGTGCCTGGACTGCCACCAGGGGCCTCGGGGGCTACACCTTC.

V is TRBV20-1 and J is TRBJ1-6, with 8 bases identical to TRBD1. Germline assignment: CDR1 DFQATT and CDR2 SNEGSKA (reference sequence). The CDR3 runs 11 residues. The CDR3 coding sequence is TGCAGCGGACAGGGACATTCACCCCTCCACTTT. Amino acid sequence: CSGQGHSPLHF.

This clone was observed a few times. This sequence joins TRBV6-5 and TRBJ2-7; weak D call: TRBD2 (7 bases). Trimming took off 4 bases at V and 6 bases at J, with 13 bases between the two ends. Germline V lookup: CDR1 MNHEY, CDR2 SVGAGI. The CDR3 totals 13 residues. The CDR3, as DNA: TGTGCCAGCAGTTGGGTGGGGGGGCGCGAGCAGTACTTC. Translating it yields CASSWVGGREQYF.

This rearrangement joins TRBV7-2 to TRBJ1-4, with D uncertain. This CDR3 has 13 residues. V was cut by 5 bases and J by 3 bases, with 7 bases left in between. Germline values: CDR1 SGHTA, CDR2 FQGNSA. This chain's CDR3 is CASSEEANEKLFF. For the CDR3, the DNA is TGTGCCAGCAGCGAGGAGGCTAATGAAAAACTGTTTTTT. Complete variable domain (other parts from reference TRBV7-2 and TRBJ1-4): GAGVSQSPSNKVTEKGKDVELRCDPISGHTALYWYRQSLGQGLEFLIYFQGNSAPDKSGLPSDRFSAERTGGSVSTLTIQRTQQEDSAVYLCASSEEANEKLFFGSGTQLSVL.

The chain recombines TRBV6-1 with TRBJ2-3; D may be TRBD1 (6 bases). This CDR3 is 17 amino acids long. Trimming stripped 4 bases from V and 1 base from J, with 18 bases between. The germline V gene encodes CDR1 MNHNS and CDR2 SASEGT. The CDR3 DNA reads TGTGCCAGCAGTGCTTTACAGGGTCCTCCTCGCACAGATACGCAGTATTTT. Translated: CASSALQGPPRTDTQYF.

J is TRBJ2-3 and V is TRBV19, with TRBD2 matching over 8 bases. This CDR3 is 15 amino acids long. Per germline, CDR1 LNHDA and CDR2 SQIVND (reference sequence). The ends lost 4 bases at V and 4 bases at J; junction bases unmatched: 7. Written as DNA, the CDR3 is TGTGCCAGTAGTACCGGACTAGCCACCTCAGATACGCAGTATTTT. Its protein is CASSTGLATSDTQYF.

The V gene is TRBV14, the J gene TRBJ1-4; TRBD1 matches 12 bases. Germline V gene data show CDR1 as SGHDN and CDR2 as FVKESK. The CDR3 sequence is 19 residues long. V was clipped by 4 bases and J by 1 base; unmatched bases: 10. This chain's CDR3 is CASSRGDRGLWRTNEKLFF. CDR3 in DNA: TGTGCCAGCAGCCGTGGGGACAGGGGGCTGTGGAGAACTAATGAAAAACTGTTTTTT.

V and J are TRBV7-3 and TRBJ2-3; 15 nucleotides align to TRBD2. The CDR3 has 14 residues. Germline CDR1 is SGHTA and CDR2 is FQGTGA. With 4 bases clipped from V and 11 bases from J, the junction kept 4 bases outside the gene matches. CDR3 sequence reads: CASSSGLAGGRQYF. As DNA, the CDR3 is TGTGCCAGCAGCTCGGGACTAGCGGGGGGAAGGCAGTATTTT.

The rearrangement joins TRBV5-4 to TRBJ1-5; D is undetermined. CDR1 SGHNT and CDR2 YYREEE come from the germline V gene (reference sequence). Trimming took 4 bases from V and 7 from J, leaving 12 bases between them. There are 13 residues in the CDR3. CDR3 protein: CASSAQGEQPQHF. The CDR3 nucleotides read TGTGCCAGCAGCGCACAAGGAGAGCAGCCCCAGCATTTT.

This chain links TRBV4-1 with TRBJ2-5, with TRBD2 matching 12 bases. CDR3 size: 17 residues. CDR1 is MGHRA, CDR2 YSYEKL, per germline. J gave up 5 bases and V 3 bases, and 10 bases lay outside the gene matches. The CDR3 DNA reads TGCGCCAGCAGCCAGGGTAGGCTAGCGGGGGGGCGGGAGACCCAGTACTTC. Residues: CASSQGRLAGGRETQYF.

The chain carries TRBV10-3 and TRBJ2-3; maybe TRBD1 (6 bases). V was shortened by 6 bases and J by 1 base, with 11 bases between the two germline ends. Germline CDR1 is ENHRY and CDR2 is SYGVKD. This CDR3 region has 14 residues. This CDR3 is CAISTGSGTDTQYF. CDR3 coding DNA: TGTGCCATCAGCACAGGGAGCGGCACAGATACGCAGTATTTT.

The chain links TRBV5-1 to TRBJ1-2, with 7 positions matching TRBD1. V shed 0 bases and J 0 bases; nucleotides not matched to a gene: 5. The germline gives CDR1 SGHRS, CDR2 YFSETQ. The CDR3 runs to 16 residues. CDR3 coding DNA: TGCGCCAGCAGCTTGGATGAAACAGGGGCTAACTATGGCTACACCTTC. Encoded protein: CASSLDETGANYGYTF.

The rearrangement uses TRBV9 and TRBJ2-3, with 11 bases fitting TRBD2. Germline V lookup: CDR1 SGDLS, CDR2 YYNGEE. The CDR3 is 16 amino acids. The junction had 6 bases not matched to a gene; V was cut back by 4 bases and J by 2 bases. The CDR3 reads CASSLRLAGSTDTQYF. The DNA for the CDR3 is TGTGCCAGCAGCCTACGACTAGCGGGATCCACAGATACGCAGTATTTT.